This T cell receptor (beta chain) was profiled in a study of blood T cells in healthy people across ages. Overall study results and limits: TCR beta diversity per million T cells fell roughly linearly with age.

Primed by a sample-barcoded 5' primer and a J-beta primer mix, a second PCR proceeded for about 6 to 11 cycles. All samples yielded 2.5 million or more CDR3-containing paired-end reads. TCRdb recomputed calls from the 5' RACE reads with MiXCR, one row per CDR3 protein. The data hold about 780,000 distinct CDR3 sequences, with about a quarter observed a single time. Germline V gives CDR1 MNHEY, CDR2 SVGAGI. V was clipped by 0 bases and J by 5 bases, with 7 bases between them. CDR3 length: 13 amino acids. Regarding this clonotype: The antigen remains unidentified.

This sample also belongs to another study, concerning T cells of mothers and their children.

Sequenced sample: blood. This receptor was obtained from a boy younger than 18 in good health. V is TRBV6-5 and J is TRBJ1-2; perhaps TRBD1 as D (5 bases). This CDR3 is CASSYSAGYGYTF. The CDR3 nucleotides read TGTGCCAGCAGTTACTCGGCAGGGTATGGCTACACCTTC.